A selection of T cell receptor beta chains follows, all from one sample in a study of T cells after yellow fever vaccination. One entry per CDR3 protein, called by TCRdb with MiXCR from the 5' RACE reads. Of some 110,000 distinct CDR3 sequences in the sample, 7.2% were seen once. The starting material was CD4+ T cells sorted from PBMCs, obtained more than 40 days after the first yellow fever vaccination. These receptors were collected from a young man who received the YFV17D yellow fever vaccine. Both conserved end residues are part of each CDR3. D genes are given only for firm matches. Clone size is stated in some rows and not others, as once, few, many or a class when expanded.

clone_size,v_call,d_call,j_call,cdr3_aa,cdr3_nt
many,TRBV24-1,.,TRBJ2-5,CATSDTAVGTQYF,TGTGCCACCAGTGATACAGCGGTGGGGACCCAGTACTTC
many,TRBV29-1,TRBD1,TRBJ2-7,CSVPGQGKRGEQYF,TGCAGCGTTCCCGGACAGGGGAAACGCGGCGAGCAGTACTTC
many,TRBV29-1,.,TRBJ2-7,CSAGRQESTEQYF,TGCAGCGCTGGGCGACAAGAGTCAACCGAGCAGTACTTC
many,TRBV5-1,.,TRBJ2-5,CASSGGPEETQYF,TGCGCCAGCAGCGGAGGGCCGGAGGAGACCCAGTACTTC
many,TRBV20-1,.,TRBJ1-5,CSATQDSNQPQHF,TGCAGTGCCACACAGGATAGCAATCAGCCCCAGCATTTT
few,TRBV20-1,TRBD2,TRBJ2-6,CSARGGGRGANVLTF,TGCAGTGCTAGGGGCGGGGGGCGCGGGGCCAACGTCCTGACTTTC
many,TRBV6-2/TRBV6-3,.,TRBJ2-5,CASSRHRGETQYF,TGTGCCAGCAGCCGGCATCGGGGAGAGACCCAGTACTTC
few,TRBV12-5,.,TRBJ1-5,CASGLDGQPQHF,TGTGCTAGTGGTTTGGATGGGCAGCCCCAGCATTTT
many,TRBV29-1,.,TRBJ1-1,CSGSQGWGMNTEAFF,TGCAGCGGGTCCCAGGGCTGGGGTATGAACACTGAAGCTTTCTTT
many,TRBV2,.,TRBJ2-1,CASRRGINNEQFF,TGTGCCAGCAGGAGGGGGATTAACAATGAGCAGTTCTTC
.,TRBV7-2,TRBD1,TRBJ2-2,CASSLGTGIAGELFF,TGTGCCAGCAGCTTGGGGACAGGGATTGCCGGGGAGCTGTTTTTT
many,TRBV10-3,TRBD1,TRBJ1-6,CAISLDRGGSPLHF,TGTGCCATCAGTCTGGACAGGGGCGGTTCACCCCTCCACTTT
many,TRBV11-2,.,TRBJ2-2,CASSPRSRGELFF,TGTGCCAGCAGCCCGCGGAGTCGGGGGGAGCTGTTTTTT
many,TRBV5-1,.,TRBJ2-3,CASSPGKFTDTQYF,TGCGCCAGCAGCCCCGGTAAATTCACAGATACGCAGTATTTT
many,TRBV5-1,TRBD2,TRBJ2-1,CASSLELAGADEQFF,TGCGCCAGCAGCTTGGAGTTAGCGGGGGCGGATGAGCAGTTCTTC
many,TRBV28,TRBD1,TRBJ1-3,CASSSAGTGAGNTIYF,TGTGCCAGCAGCTCCGCCGGGACAGGGGCTGGAAACACCATATATTTT
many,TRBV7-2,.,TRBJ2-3,CASSQRRDPTDTQYF,TGTGCCAGCAGCCAACGCCGGGACCCCACAGATACGCAGTATTTT
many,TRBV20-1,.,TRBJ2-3,CSAPRRGGTDTQYF,TGCAGTGCTCCCCGGCGGGGAGGCACAGATACGCAGTATTTT
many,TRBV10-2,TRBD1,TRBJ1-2,CASSLTGTDGYTF,TGCGCCAGCAGTTTGACAGGGACGGATGGCTACACCTTC
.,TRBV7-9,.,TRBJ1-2,CASSWAGRRSDGYTF,TGTGCCAGCAGCTGGGCAGGGAGGAGAAGCGATGGCTACACCTTC